The clone carrying this TCR beta chain was seen at least ten times. Its matching antigen is unknown. CDR3 size: 14 residues. Germline CDR1 DFQATT, CDR2 SNEGSKA (reference sequence). After removal of 2 bases from V and 2 bases from J, the junction contained 2 bases not matched to a gene. The sample belongs to a study of breast tumors, draining lymph nodes, adjacent tissues. Breast cancer patients provided tissue from their axillary draining lymph nodes. Study outcomes and limitations: Tumor repertoires ranked between lymph nodes and nontumor tissue in diversity, with V and J gene preferences.

TCRdb ran MiXCR on the multiplex PCR reads and lists one entry per CDR3 protein. The table records approximately 89,000 distinct CDR3 sequences, around 29% of them present only once. This receptor was taken from a female donor with breast cancer. Some clones in this sample may be carry-over from other donors' samples. The chain joins TRBV20-1 to TRBJ2-2; 7 bases agree with TRBD2. The sample consisted of axillary lymph node tissue. The CDR3 reads CSARSGGNTGELFF. The CDR3 DNA is TGCAGTGCTAGATCGGGGGGTAACACCGGGGAGCTGTTTTTT.